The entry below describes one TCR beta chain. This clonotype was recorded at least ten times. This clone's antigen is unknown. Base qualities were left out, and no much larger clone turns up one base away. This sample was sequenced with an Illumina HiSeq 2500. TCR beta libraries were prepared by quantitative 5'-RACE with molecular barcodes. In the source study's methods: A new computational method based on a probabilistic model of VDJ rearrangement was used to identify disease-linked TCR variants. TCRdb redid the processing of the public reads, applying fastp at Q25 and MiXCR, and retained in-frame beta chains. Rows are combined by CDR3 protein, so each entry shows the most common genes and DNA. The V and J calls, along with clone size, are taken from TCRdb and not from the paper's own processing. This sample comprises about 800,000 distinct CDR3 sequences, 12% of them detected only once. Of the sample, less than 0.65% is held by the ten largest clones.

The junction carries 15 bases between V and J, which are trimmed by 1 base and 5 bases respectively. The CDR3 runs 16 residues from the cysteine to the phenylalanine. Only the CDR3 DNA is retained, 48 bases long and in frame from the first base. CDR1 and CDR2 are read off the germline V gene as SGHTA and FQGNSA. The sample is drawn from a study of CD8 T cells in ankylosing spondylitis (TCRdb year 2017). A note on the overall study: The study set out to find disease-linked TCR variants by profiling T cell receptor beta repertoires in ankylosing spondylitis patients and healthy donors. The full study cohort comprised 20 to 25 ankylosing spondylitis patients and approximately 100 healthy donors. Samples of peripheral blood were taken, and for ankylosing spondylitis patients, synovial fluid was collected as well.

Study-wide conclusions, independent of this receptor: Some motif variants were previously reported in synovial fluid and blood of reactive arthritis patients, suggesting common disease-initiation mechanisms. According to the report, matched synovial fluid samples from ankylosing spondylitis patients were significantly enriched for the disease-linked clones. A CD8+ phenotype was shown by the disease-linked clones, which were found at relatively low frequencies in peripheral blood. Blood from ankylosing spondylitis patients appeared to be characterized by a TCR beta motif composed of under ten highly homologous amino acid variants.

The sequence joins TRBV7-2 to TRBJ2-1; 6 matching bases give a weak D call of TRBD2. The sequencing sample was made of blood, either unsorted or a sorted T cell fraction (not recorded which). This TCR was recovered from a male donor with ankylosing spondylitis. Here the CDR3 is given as CASSLDRPRGHNEQFF. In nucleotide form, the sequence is TGTGCCAGCAGCTTAGATCGTCCGCGGGGTCACAATGAGCAGTTCTTC.